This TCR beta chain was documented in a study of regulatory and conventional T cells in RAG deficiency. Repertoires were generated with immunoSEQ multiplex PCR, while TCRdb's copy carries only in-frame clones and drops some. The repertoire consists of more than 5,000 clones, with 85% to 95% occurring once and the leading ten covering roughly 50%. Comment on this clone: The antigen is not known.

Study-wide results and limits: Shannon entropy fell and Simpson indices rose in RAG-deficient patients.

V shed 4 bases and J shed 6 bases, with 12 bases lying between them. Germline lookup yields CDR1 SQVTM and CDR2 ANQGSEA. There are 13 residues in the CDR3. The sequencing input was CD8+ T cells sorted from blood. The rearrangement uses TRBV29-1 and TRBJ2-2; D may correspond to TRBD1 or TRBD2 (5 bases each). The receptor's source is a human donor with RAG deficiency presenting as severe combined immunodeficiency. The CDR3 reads CSVGRGRAGELFF. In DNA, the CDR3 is TGCAGCGTTGGCCGGGGCAGGGCCGGGGAGCTGTTTTTT.